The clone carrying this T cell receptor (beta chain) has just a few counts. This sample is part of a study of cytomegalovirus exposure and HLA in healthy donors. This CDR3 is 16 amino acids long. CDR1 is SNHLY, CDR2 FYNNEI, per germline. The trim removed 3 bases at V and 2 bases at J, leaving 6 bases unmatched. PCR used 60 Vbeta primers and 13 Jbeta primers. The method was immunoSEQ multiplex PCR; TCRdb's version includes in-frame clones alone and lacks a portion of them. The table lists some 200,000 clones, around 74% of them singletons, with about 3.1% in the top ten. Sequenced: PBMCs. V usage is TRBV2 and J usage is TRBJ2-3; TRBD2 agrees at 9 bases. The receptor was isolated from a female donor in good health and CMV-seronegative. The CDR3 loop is CASSEGGGVNTDTQYF. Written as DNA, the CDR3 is TGTGCCAGCAGTGAGGGCGGGGGGGTAAACACAGATACGCAGTATTTT.